This TCR beta chain was retrieved from a study of T cells after yellow fever vaccination. V lost 3 bases, J lost 6 bases, and 1 base stayed unmatched. CDR3 length equals 12 residues. TCRdb called the 5' RACE reads again in MiXCR, with one record for every CDR3 protein. The sample lists hundreds of thousands of distinct CDR3 sequences; approximately 12% were seen once. This clonotype was seen at least ten times. The rearrangement links TRBV12-3 or TRBV12-4 to TRBJ2-7; 8 bases line up with TRBD1. This clonotype was sampled from a man between 18 and 35 years old who received the YFV17D yellow fever vaccine. This material consisted of CD4+ T cells sorted from PBMCs, taken 15 days after the yellow fever booster vaccination. The CDR3 reads CASSLDRAEQYF. In DNA, the CDR3 is TGTGCCAGCAGTTTGGACAGGGCCGAGCAGTACTTC.